These T cell receptor beta chains were read from a single sample in a study of blood T cell repertoires in COVID-19. Clones were read by immunoSEQ multiplex PCR, and TCRdb kept only the in-frame ones, dropping some. Here the sample spans tens of thousands of clones, approximately 89% being singletons. Sequencing was done on a sample of peripheral blood. These receptors all stem from a woman between 45 and 65 years old with active COVID-19. Each CDR3 is given with its conserved first and last residue. Each record gives: J gene, D gene, CDR3 length, V gene, CDR3 protein, CDR3 DNA. D genes are given only for firm matches.

>TRBJ2-5|TRBD1|15|TRBV28
CASSDRGLWQETQYF
TGTGCCAGCTCGGACAGGGGGCTTTGGCAAGAGACCCAGTACTTC
>TRBJ1-2|.|18|TRBV9
CASSVAKTGPWTNYGYTF
TGTGCCAGCAGCGTAGCCAAGACAGGCCCATGGACTAACTATGGCTACACCTTC
>TRBJ2-1|TRBD2|15|TRBV4-1
CASSLLAGAYNEQFF
TGCGCCAGCAGCCTCCTAGCGGGAGCCTACAATGAGCAGTTCTTC
>TRBJ2-7|TRBD2|14|TRBV3-1/TRBV3-2
CASSPTSGKNEQYF
TGTGCCAGCAGCCCGACTAGCGGGAAGAACGAGCAGTACTTC
>TRBJ1-1|TRBD1|14|TRBV7-9
CASSPLGQGTEAFF
TGTGCCAGCAGCCCGCTAGGACAGGGGACTGAAGCTTTCTTT
>TRBJ2-7|.|12|TRBV28
CASSLTSYEQYF
TGTGCCAGCAGTTTAACTTCCTACGAGCAGTACTTC
>TRBJ2-1|TRBD2|15|TRBV7-2
CASSLFGTSGGEQFF
TGTGCCAGCAGCTTATTCGGGACTAGCGGGGGTGAGCAGTTCTTC
>TRBJ2-5|.|14|TRBV5-6
CASSLGTRGETQYF
TGTGCCAGCAGCTTGGGGACACGAGGAGAGACCCAGTACTTC
>TRBJ1-4|TRBD1|15|TRBV5-1
CASSFTGGRDEKLFF
TGCGCCAGCAGCTTTACAGGGGGCAGGGACGAAAAACTGTTTTTT
>TRBJ1-1|TRBD1|14|TRBV2
CASSGDRWNTEAFF
TGTGCCAGCAGTGGGGACAGGTGGAACACTGAAGCTTTCTTT
>TRBJ2-7|.|16|TRBV5-8
CASSTRGGIGSYEQYF
TGTGCCAGCAGCACCCGGGGCGGGATAGGCTCCTACGAGCAGTACTTC
>TRBJ2-1|.|14|TRBV3-1/TRBV3-2
CASSLRTSYNEQFF
TGTGCCAGCAGCCTACGGACTTCTTACAATGAGCAGTTCTTC